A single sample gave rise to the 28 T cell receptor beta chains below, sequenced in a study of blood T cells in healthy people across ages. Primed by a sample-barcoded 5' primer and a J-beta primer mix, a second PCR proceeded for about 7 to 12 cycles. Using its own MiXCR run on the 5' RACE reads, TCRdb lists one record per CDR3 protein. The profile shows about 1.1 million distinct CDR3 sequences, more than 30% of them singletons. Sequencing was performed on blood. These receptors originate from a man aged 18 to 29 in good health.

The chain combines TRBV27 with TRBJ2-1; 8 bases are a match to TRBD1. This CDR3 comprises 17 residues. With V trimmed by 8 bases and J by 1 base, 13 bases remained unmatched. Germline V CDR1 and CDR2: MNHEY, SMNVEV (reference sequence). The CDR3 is CASGFPPRGLSYNEQFF. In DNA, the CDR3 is TGTGCCAGCGGATTCCCTCCCAGGGGGCTATCCTACAATGAGCAGTTCTTC.

The CDR3 is CASSEWGMNGYTF. CDR3 DNA sequence: TGTGCCAGCAGTGAATGGGGGATGAATGGCTACACCTTC. The V call is TRBV25-1, the J call TRBJ1-2, with D tentatively TRBD1 (5 bases). The germline V gene has CDR1 MGHDK and CDR2 SYGVNS. CDR3 length: 13 residues. V lost 1 base, J lost 6 bases, and 9 bases lay in between.

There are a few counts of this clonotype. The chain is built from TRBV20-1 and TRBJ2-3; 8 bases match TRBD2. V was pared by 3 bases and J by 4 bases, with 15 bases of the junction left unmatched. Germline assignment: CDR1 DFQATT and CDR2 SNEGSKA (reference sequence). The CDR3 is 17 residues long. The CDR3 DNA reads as TGCAGTGCTAGTGTGGTAGCGGGGACGAGGAGAGCAGATACGCAGTATTTT. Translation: CSASVVAGTRRADTQYF.

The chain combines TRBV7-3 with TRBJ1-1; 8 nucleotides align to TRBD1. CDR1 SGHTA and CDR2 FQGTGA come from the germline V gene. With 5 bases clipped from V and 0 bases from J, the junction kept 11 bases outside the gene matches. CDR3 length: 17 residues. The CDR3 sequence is CASSPGTGSVMNTEAFF. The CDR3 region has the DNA TGTGCCAGCAGCCCCGGGACAGGTTCGGTCATGAACACTGAAGCTTTCTTT.

This CDR3 is CASSGGNNQPQHF. The CDR3 DNA reads TGCGCCAGCAGTGGGGGTAACAATCAGCCCCAGCATTTT. This chain joins TRBV10-2 and TRBJ1-5; D is unresolved. There are 13 residues in the CDR3. In germline, CDR1 is WSHSY, CDR2 SAAADI. V gave up 4 bases and J gave up 3 bases, with 7 bases separating them.

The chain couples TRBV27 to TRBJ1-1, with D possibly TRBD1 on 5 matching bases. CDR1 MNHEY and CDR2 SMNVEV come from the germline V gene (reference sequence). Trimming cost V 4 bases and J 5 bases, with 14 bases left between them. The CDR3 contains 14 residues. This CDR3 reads CASSSQDRGTEAFF. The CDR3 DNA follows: TGTGCCAGCAGTTCCCAGGACCGGGGGACTGAAGCTTTCTTT.

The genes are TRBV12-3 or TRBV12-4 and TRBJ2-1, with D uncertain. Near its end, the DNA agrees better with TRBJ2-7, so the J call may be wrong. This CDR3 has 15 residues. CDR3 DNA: TGTGCCAGCAGTTTTATGTGGGTCTCCTACAATGAGCAGTACTTC. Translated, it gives CASSFMWVSYNEQYF.

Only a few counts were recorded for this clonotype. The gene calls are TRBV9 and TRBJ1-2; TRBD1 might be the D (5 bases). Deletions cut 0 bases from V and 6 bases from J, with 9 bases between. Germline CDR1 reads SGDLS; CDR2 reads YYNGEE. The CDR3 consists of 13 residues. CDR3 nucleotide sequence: TGTGCCAGCAGCGTAGCTGGGACTAATGGCTACACCTTC. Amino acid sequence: CASSVAGTNGYTF.

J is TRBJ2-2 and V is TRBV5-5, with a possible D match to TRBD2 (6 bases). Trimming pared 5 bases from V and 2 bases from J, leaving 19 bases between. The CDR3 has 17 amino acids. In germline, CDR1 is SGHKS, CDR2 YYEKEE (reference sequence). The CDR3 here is CASRVLAEGGNTGELFF. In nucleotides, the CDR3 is TGTGCCAGCAGGGTATTGGCAGAGGGAGGCAACACCGGGGAGCTGTTTTTT.

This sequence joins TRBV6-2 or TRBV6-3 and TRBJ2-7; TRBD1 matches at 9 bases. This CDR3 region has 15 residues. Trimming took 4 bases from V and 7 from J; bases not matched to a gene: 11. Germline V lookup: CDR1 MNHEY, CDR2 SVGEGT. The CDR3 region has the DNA TGTGCCAGCAGTTTCCGGGACAGGGTGTCGGATGAGCAGTACTTC. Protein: CASSFRDRVSDEQYF.

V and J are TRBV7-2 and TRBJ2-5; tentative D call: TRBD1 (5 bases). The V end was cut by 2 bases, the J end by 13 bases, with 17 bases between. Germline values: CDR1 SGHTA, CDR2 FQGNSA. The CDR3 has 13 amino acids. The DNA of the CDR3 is TGTGCCAGCAGCTTAAGGGGCCCACTCGAGCGGTACTTC. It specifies CASSLRGPLERYF.

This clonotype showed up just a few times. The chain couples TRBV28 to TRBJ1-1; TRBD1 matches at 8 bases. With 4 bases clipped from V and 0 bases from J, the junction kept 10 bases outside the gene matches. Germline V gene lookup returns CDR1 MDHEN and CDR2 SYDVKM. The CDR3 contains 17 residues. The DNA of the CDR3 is TGTGCCAGCAGTTCGATACAGGGGGGAGTTTTGAACACTGAAGCTTTCTTT. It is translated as CASSSIQGGVLNTEAFF. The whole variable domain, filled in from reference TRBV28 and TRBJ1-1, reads DVKVTQSSRYLVKRTGEKVFLECVQDMDHENMFWYRQDPGLGLRLIYFSYDVKMKEKGDIPEGYSVSREKKERFSLILESASTNQTSMYLCASSSIQGGVLNTEAFFGQGTRLTVV.

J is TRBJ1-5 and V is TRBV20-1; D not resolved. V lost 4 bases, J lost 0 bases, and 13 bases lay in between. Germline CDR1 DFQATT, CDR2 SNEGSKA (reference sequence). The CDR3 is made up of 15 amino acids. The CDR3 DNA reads TGCAGTGCTACCAGAACAGCAGATAGCAATCAGCCCCAGCATTTT. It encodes CSATRTADSNQPQHF.

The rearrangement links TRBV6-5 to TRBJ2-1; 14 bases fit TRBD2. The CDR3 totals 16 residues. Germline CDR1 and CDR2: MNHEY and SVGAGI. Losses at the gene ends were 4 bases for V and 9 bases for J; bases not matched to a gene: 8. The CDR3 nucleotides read TGTGCCAGCAGTTCCTGGACTAGCGGGGGGTTTTCTGAGCAGTTCTTC. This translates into CASSSWTSGGFSEQFF.

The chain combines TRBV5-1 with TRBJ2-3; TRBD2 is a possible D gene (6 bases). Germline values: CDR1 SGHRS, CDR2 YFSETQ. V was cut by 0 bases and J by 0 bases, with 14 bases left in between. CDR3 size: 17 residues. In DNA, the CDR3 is TGCGCCAGCAGCTTGGCCTCGCCAGGGACTAGCACAGATACGCAGTATTTT. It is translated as CASSLASPGTSTDTQYF.

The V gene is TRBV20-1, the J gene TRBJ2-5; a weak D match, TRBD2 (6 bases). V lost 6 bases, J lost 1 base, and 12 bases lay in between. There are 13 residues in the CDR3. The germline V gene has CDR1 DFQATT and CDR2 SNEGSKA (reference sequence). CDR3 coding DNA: TGCAGTGCAAGGGAGGTTCTCCAAGAGACCCAGTACTTC. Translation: CSAREVLQETQYF.

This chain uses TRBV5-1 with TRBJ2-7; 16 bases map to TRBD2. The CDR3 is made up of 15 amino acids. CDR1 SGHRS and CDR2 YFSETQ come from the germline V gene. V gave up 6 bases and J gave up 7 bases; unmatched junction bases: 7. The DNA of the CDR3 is TGCGCCAGCAACCTAGAGGGACTAGCGGGGGGGGAGCAGTACTTC. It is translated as CASNLEGLAGGEQYF.

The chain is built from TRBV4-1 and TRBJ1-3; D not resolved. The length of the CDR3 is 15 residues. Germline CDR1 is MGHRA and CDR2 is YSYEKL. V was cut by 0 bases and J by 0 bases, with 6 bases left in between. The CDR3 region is CASSQDAGSGNTIYF. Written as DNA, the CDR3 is TGCGCCAGCAGCCAAGACGCCGGCTCTGGAAACACCATATATTTT.

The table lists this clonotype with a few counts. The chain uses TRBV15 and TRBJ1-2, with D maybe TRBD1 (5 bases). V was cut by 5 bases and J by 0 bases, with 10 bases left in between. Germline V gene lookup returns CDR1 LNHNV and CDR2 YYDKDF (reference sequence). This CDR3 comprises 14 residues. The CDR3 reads CATSWGRTNYGYTF. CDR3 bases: TGTGCCACCAGCTGGGGGAGAACTAACTATGGCTACACCTTC.

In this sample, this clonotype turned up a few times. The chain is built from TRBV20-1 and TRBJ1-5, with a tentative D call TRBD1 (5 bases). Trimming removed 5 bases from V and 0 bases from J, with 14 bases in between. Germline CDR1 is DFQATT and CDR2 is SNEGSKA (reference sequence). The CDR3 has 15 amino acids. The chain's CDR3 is CSASPTDYSNQPQHF. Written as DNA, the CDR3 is TGCAGTGCTTCACCGACAGACTATAGCAATCAGCCCCAGCATTTT.

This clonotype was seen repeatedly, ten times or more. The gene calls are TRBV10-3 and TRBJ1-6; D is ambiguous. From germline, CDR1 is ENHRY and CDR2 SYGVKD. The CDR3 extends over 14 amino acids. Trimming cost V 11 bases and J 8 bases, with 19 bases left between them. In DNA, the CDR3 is TGTGCCTCCCAGGACCTAAGTGGTGATTCACCCCTCCACTTT. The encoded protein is CASQDLSGDSPLHF.

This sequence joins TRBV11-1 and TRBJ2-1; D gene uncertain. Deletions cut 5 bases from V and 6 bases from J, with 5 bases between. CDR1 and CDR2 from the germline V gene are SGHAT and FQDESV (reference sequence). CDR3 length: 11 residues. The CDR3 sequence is CASSRTNEQFF. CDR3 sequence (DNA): TGTGCCAGCAGCAGGACCAATGAGCAGTTCTTC.

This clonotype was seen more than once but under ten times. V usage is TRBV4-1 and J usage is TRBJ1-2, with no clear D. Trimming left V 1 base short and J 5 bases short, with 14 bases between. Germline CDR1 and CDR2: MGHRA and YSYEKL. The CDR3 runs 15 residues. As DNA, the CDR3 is TGCGCCAGCAGCCAAGGGGGTACTTATGGGTATGGCTACACCTTC. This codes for CASSQGGTYGYGYTF.

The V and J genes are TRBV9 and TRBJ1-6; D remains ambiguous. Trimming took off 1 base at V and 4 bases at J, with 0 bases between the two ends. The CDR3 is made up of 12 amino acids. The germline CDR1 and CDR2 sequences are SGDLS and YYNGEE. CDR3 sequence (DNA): TGTGCCAGCAGCGTATATAATTCACCCCTCCACTTT. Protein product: CASSVYNSPLHF. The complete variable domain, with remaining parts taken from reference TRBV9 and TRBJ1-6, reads DSGVTQTPKHLITATGQRVTLRCSPRSGDLSVYWYQQSLDQGLQFLIQYYNGEERAKGNILERFSAQQFPDLHSELNLSSLELGDSALYFCASSVYNSPLHFGNGTRLTVT.

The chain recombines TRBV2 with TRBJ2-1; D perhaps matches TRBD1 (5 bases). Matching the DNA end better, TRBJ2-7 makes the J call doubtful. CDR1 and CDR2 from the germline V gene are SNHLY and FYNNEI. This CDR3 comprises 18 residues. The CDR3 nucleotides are TGTGCCAGCAGTGAAGCGCCTTACAGGTCGGTTGTCGGCAATGAGCAGTACTTC. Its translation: CASSEAPYRSVVGNEQYF.

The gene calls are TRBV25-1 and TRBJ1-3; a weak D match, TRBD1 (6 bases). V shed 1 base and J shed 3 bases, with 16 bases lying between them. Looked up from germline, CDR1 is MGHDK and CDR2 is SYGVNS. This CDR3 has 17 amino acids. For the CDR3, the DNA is TGTGCCAGCAGTGAATGGAACGGGGGCGCGAATGGAAACACCATATATTTT. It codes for CASSEWNGGANGNTIYF.

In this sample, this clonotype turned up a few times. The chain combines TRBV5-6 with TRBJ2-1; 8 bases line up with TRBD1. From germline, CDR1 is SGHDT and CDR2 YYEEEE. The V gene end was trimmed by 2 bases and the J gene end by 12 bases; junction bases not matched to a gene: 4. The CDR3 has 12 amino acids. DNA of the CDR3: TGTGCCAGCAGCTTAGGGGACAGGTGGCAGTTCTTC. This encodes CASSLGDRWQFF.

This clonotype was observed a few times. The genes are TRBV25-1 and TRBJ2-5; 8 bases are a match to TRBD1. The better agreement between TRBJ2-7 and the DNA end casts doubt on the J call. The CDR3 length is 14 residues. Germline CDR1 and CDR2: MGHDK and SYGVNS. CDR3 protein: CASRSTGGLLEQYF. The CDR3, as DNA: TGTGCCAGCCGGTCCACAGGGGGTCTTCTCGAGCAGTACTTC.